The TCR beta chain under discussion was sequenced for a study of identical twins. Ten or more counts support this clonotype. TCRdb processed the 5' RACE reads anew with MiXCR; each CDR3 protein has one entry. The data contain fewer than 800,000 distinct CDR3 sequences, roughly 7.2% of them singletons. The CDR3 covers 12 residues. The V gene lost 3 bases and the J gene lost 8 bases, with 12 bases spanning the gap. Germline CDR1 and CDR2: DFQATT and SNEGSKA (reference sequence). The data also belong to a second study, concerning yellow fever vaccine responses in identical twins. From that report: Twins showed a vaccine T cell response that reportedly seemed partly convergent, partly personalized.

The chain joins TRBV20-1 to TRBJ2-3, with D possibly being TRBD2 (5 bases). This TCR came from a woman in her late teens or twenties in good health. Sequencing was done on a sample of PBMCs. CDR3 in amino acids: CSASEGVSTQYF. DNA of the CDR3: TGCAGTGCTAGTGAGGGTGTGAGTACGCAGTATTTT.